What follows are 22 T cell receptor beta chains derived from one specimen sequenced in a study of T cell repertoires in cytomegalovirus infection. TCRdb reanalysed the reads using MiXCR and keeps one entry per CDR3 protein. The sample includes approximately 1,000,000 distinct CDR3 sequences, more than 25% seen only once; the top ten take over 13%. The antigens of these receptors remain unknown. The starting material was cultured CD8+ T cells from PBMCs, obtained from culture after CMV antigen stimulation. These TCRs come from a human donor in good health (CMV status not recorded). Some clones in this sample may be carry-over from other donors' samples.

The chain combines TRBV7-9 with TRBJ2-2, with D possibly being TRBD1 (6 bases). The CDR3 is 15 residues long. V was trimmed by 5 bases and J by 1 base, leaving 11 bases between them. Germline V gives CDR1 SEHNR, CDR2 FQNEAQ (reference sequence). CDR3 sequence reads: CASSAGTMNTGELFF. CDR3 in DNA: TGTGCCAGCAGCGCCGGGACAATGAACACCGGGGAGCTGTTTTTT.

There are a few counts of this clonotype. The chain joins TRBV12-3 or TRBV12-4 to TRBJ1-2; the match to TRBD1 covers 10 bases. V lost 5 bases, J lost 5 bases, and 11 bases stayed unmatched. CDR3 length: 16 residues. The CDR3 spells CASSAGTGAGWYGYTF. The CDR3 region has the DNA TGTGCCAGCAGTGCCGGGACAGGGGCGGGGTGGTATGGCTACACCTTC.

The chain uses TRBV24-1 and TRBJ1-2; D is possibly TRBD1 (6 bases). Trimming removed 5 bases at V and 3 bases at J, with 15 bases between. Germline CDR1 reads KGHDR; CDR2 reads SFDVKD. CDR3 length: 15 amino acids. The CDR3 sequence: CATSGTATLDYGYTF. As DNA, the CDR3 is TGTGCCACCAGTGGGACAGCTACCCTGGACTATGGCTACACCTTC.

To note about this clonotype: This may arise from a read error, as a much more abundant clone is one base away. The V and J genes are TRBV7-8 and TRBJ1-5, with a possible D match to TRBD1 (5 bases). This CDR3 contains 17 residues. Trimming removed 5 bases from V and 2 bases from J, with 19 bases in between. From germline, CDR1 is SGHVS and CDR2 FQNEAQ. CDR3 nucleotides: TGTGCCAGCAGCCCTCAGTCGGGGGGGGTGGGCAATCAGCCCCAGCATTTT. Translation gives CASSPQSGGVGNQPQHF. The whole variable domain, filled in from reference TRBV7-8 and TRBJ1-5, reads GAGVSQSPRYKVAKRGQDVALRCDPISGHVSLFWYQQALGQGPEFLTYFQNEAQLDKSGLPSDRFFAERPEGSVSTLKIQRTQQEDSAVYLCASSPQSGGVGNQPQHFGDGTRLSIL.

This chain uses TRBV10-3 with TRBJ2-3, with D perhaps TRBD2 (6 bases). Trimming took off 4 bases at V and 8 bases at J, with 22 bases between the two ends. CDR1 is ENHRY and CDR2 is SYGVKD in the germline V gene. CDR3 length: 16 residues. This CDR3 is CAISGTVRLDGATQYF. DNA for the CDR3: TGTGCCATCAGTGGCACCGTAAGACTAGATGGGGCTACGCAGTATTTT.

J is TRBJ1-6 and V is TRBV27; no clear D. The CDR3 is 13 residues long. Germline V lookup: CDR1 MNHEY, CDR2 SMNVEV (reference sequence). The V and J ends lost 6 bases and 0 bases respectively, with 3 bases between them. Here the CDR3 DNA reads TGTGCCAGCAGCCGCTCCTATAATTCACCCCTCCACTTT. It translates to CASSRSYNSPLHF.

There are a few counts of this clonotype. J is TRBJ1-1 and V is TRBV15, with 11 bases that match TRBD1. V lost 9 bases, J lost 1 base, and 4 bases stayed unmatched. CDR1 is LNHNV, CDR2 YYDKDF, per germline (reference sequence). The CDR3 loop spans 14 amino acids. The CDR3 nucleotides are TGTGCCACTGGGACAGGGGGTGGGAACACTGAAGCTTTCTTT. It codes for CATGTGGGNTEAFF.

In this sample, this clonotype turned up a few times. The CDR3 is CASSRDVNYNEQFF. In DNA form, the CDR3 reads TGTGCCAGCAGCAGGGACGTAAACTACAATGAGCAGTTCTTC. The V call is TRBV3-1, the J call TRBJ2-1; D assignment may be TRBD1 or TRBD2 (5 bases each). Germline CDR1 is LGHDT and CDR2 is YNNKEL (reference sequence). Trimming took off 5 bases at V and 3 bases at J, with 11 bases between the two ends. The CDR3 has 14 residues.

The chain employs TRBV6-2 or TRBV6-3 and TRBJ2-1; D is possibly TRBD1 or TRBD2 (5 bases each). This CDR3 is 17 amino acids long. The ends were cut back, 4 bases at V and 7 bases at J, with 23 bases in the middle. The V gene's germline CDR1 is MNHEY and CDR2 SVGEGT. CDR3 sequence (DNA): TGTGCCAGCAGTTCCCCTGGGGGATGGGGGTCGGATAATGAGCAGTTCTTC. Amino acid sequence: CASSSPGGWGSDNEQFF.

The table lists this clonotype with a few counts. This chain joins TRBV2 and TRBJ2-7, with 9 bases matching TRBD1. The CDR3 is 15 amino acids. Germline values: CDR1 SNHLY, CDR2 FYNNEI. Unmatched junction bases numbered 11, after V lost 6 bases and J lost 5 bases. The CDR3 DNA is TGTGCCAGCAGAGGCCGGGACAGGGCTACCCACGAGCAGTACTTC. It translates to CASRGRDRATHEQYF.

This chain links TRBV28 with TRBJ1-1; D unclear. The CDR3 contains 15 residues. Trimming stripped 3 bases from V and 0 bases from J, with 11 bases between. The V gene's germline CDR1 is MDHEN and CDR2 SYDVKM. The CDR3 spells CASSFFQRLNTEAFF. Written as DNA, the CDR3 is TGTGCCAGCAGTTTCTTCCAGAGGCTGAACACTGAAGCTTTCTTT.

This clonotype was picked up a small number of times. The chain joins TRBV4-1 to TRBJ2-5, with D tentatively TRBD1 or TRBD2 (5 bases each). The CDR3 is made up of 16 amino acids. V was clipped by 5 bases and J by 0 bases, with 16 bases between them. CDR1 MGHRA and CDR2 YSYEKL come from the germline V gene. CDR3 sequence: CASSGASGTDQETQYF. CDR3 nucleotide sequence: TGCGCCAGCAGCGGGGCCTCGGGGACGGACCAAGAGACCCAGTACTTC.

This clonotype was seen a few times. V gene TRBV15 combines with J gene TRBJ2-3, with a tentative D call TRBD1 (5 bases). From germline, CDR1 is LNHNV and CDR2 YYDKDF (reference sequence). The CDR3 totals 16 residues. The V and J ends lost 1 base and 1 base respectively, with 12 bases between them. The CDR3 loop is CATSRALLGGTDTQYF. The CDR3, as DNA: TGTGCCACCAGCAGAGCCCTCCTAGGGGGCACAGATACGCAGTATTTT.

The chain combines TRBV19 with TRBJ2-7; D is perhaps TRBD2 (6 bases). V lost 1 base and J 2 bases, leaving 12 bases between the germline ends. The germline CDR1 and CDR2 sequences are LNHDA and SQIVND (reference sequence). The CDR3 length is 15 residues. This chain's CDR3 is CASSIAGTGTYEQYF. The CDR3, as DNA: TGTGCCAGTAGTATAGCGGGGACTGGAACCTACGAGCAGTACTTC.

This clonotype has ten or more counts. The chain is built from TRBV6-6 and TRBJ2-3, with no clear D. Trimming took off 3 bases at V and 0 bases at J, with 7 bases between the two ends. The CDR3 loop spans 14 amino acids. Germline assignment: CDR1 MNHNY and CDR2 SVGAGI (reference sequence). For the CDR3, the DNA is TGTGCCAGCAGTTATCTGGGCAGCACAGATACGCAGTATTTT. Translating gives CASSYLGSTDTQYF.

This clonotype has only a few counts. The J gene is TRBJ1-5, the V gene TRBV6-2 or TRBV6-3; 8 bases agree with TRBD1. This CDR3 contains 14 residues. Germline CDR1 MNHEY, CDR2 SVGEGT. J was trimmed by 6 bases and V by 8 bases; bases with no gene match: 9. The CDR3 region is CASQTGARIQPQHF. The CDR3 bases are TGTGCCAGCCAGACAGGGGCGCGTATTCAGCCCCAGCATTTT.

The chain recombines TRBV7-6 with TRBJ2-5, with TRBD2 identical over 14 bases. The CDR3 is made up of 18 amino acids. Per the germline V gene, CDR1 is SGHVS and CDR2 is FNYEAQ. V gave up 7 bases and J gave up 7 bases; unmatched junction bases: 17. The CDR3 loop reads CASIEGPGLAGGYGTQYF. CDR3 in DNA: TGTGCCAGCATCGAGGGACCCGGACTAGCGGGGGGTTATGGGACCCAGTACTTC.

This clonotype has more than one count but fewer than ten. The rearrangement links TRBV27 to TRBJ2-1; 16 nucleotides line up with TRBD2. Germline CDR1 MNHEY, CDR2 SMNVEV (reference sequence). CDR3 length equals 20 residues. The J segment lost 8 bases and the V segment lost 7 bases, leaving 20 bases of the junction unmatched. This CDR3 reads CASTSLTGTSGGALLDEQFF. The CDR3 region has the DNA TGTGCCAGCACTTCCCTAACCGGGACTAGCGGGGGGGCCCTTTTGGATGAGCAGTTCTTC.

This clonotype was seen at least ten times. This rearrangement joins TRBV12-3 or TRBV12-4 to TRBJ2-3; D is uncertain. The germline V and J ends were trimmed by 3 bases and 0 bases, with 19 bases remaining between them. This CDR3 contains 18 residues. The CDR3 protein is CASSFPPRTDTSTDTQYF. The CDR3 DNA is TGTGCCAGCAGTTTCCCCCCGAGGACGGATACTAGCACAGATACGCAGTATTTT.

The CDR3 nucleotides are TGTGCCACCAGTGCCGGGGGGTATCCCTACGAGCAGTACTTC. Its translation is CATSAGGYPYEQYF. The chain combines TRBV24-1 with TRBJ2-7, with 7 positions matching TRBD2. Germline assignment: CDR1 KGHDR and CDR2 SFDVKD. V was clipped by 5 bases and J by 2 bases; unmatched bases: 5. This CDR3 comprises 14 residues.

The V call is TRBV5-4, the J call TRBJ2-7, with D perhaps matching TRBD1 (6 bases). This CDR3 comprises 15 residues. Germline V gene lookup returns CDR1 SGHNT and CDR2 YYREEE (reference sequence). The V end lost 3 bases, the J end lost 3 bases, and 16 bases lay between the germline ends. The CDR3 protein is CASSYSTGSLYEQYF. The DNA for the CDR3 is TGTGCCAGCAGCTATTCCACAGGGTCGCTCTACGAGCAGTACTTC.

This clonotype came up a few times. V gene TRBV6-2 or TRBV6-3 combines with J gene TRBJ2-7, with 7 bases aligning to TRBD2. Germline CDR1 and CDR2: MNHEY and SVGEGT. The CDR3 contains 14 residues. V gave up 5 bases and J gave up 4 bases; unmatched junction bases: 8. The CDR3 region has the DNA TGTGCCAGCAGTCGAGGAGGCGGGAGTTACGAGCAGTACGTC. As protein: CASSRGGGSYEQYV.